This paragraph reports one T cell receptor (beta chain). The repertoire was sequenced with immunoSEQ multiplex PCR; TCRdb's copy has only in-frame clones and lacks some. The sample holds about 70,000 clones, over 85% seen once. Germline V gene sequence: CDR1 SQVTM, CDR2 ANQGSEA. This CDR3 has 14 residues. V lost 5 bases and J lost 4, with 15 bases in between. The record originates from a study of T cell changes during pregnancy in multiple sclerosis. Sample: peripheral blood, taken in the second trimester of pregnancy. The TCR comes from a female donor in good health, enrolled as a control in a pregnancy study. V and J are TRBV29-1 and TRBJ1-5; maybe TRBD1 (6 bases). CDR3 sequence: CSVQQGFGNQPQHF. CDR3 nucleotide sequence: TGCAGCGTTCAACAGGGATTTGGGAATCAGCCCCAGCATTTT.